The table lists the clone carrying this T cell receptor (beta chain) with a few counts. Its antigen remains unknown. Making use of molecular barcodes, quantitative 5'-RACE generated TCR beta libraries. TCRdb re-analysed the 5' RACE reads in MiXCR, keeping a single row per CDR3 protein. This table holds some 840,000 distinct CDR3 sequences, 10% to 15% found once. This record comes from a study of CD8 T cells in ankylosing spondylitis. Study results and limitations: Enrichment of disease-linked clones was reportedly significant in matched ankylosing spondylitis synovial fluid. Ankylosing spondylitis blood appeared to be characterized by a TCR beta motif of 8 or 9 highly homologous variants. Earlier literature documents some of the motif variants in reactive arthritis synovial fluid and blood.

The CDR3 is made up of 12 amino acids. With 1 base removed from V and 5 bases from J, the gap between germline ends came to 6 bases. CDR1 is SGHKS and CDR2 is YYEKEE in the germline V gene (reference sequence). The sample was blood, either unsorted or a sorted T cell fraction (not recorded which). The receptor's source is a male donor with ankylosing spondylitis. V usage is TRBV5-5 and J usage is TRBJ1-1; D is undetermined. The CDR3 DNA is TGTGCCAGCAGCTTGAGGGCGACTGAAGCTTTCTTT. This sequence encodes CASSLRATEAFF.